Listed below are T cell receptor beta chains from one sample, sequenced in a study of regulatory T cells in long-lasting Graves disease. TCRdb reanalysed the multiplex PCR reads using MiXCR and keeps one entry per CDR3 protein. The repertoire consists of 580,000 or so distinct CDR3 sequences, with approximately 16% occurring once and the leading ten covering around 11%. A further study also used this sample, focusing on T cells in Graves' hyperthyroidism and ophthalmopathy.

Specimen: peripheral blood mononuclear cells (PBMCs), collected at new diagnosis, from a patient treated with antithyroid drugs. The receptors were sampled from a man between 18 and 29 years old with Graves disease. The CDR3 runs from the conserved cysteine through the conserved F or W. The D gene is left open where the match is weak. A clone size is listed for some rows: how often the clone was seen (once, few, many), or a class if it is expanded.

d_call j_call v_call clone_size cdr3_aa cdr3_nt
TRBD2 TRBJ2-7 TRBV2 few CASSEPRLAGGSSSYEQYF TGTGCCAGCAGTGAGCCTCGACTAGCGGGAGGGAGCAGCTCCTACGAGCAGTACTTC
NA TRBJ2-6 TRBV7-9 NA CACREGSGTNVLTF TGTGCCTGCAGAGAAGGCTCTGGGACCAACGTCCTGACTTTC
TRBD2 TRBJ2-1 TRBV19 NA CASSIQGLAGGPYNEQFF TGTGCCAGTAGTATCCAAGGTTTAGCGGGGGGCCCCTACAATGAGCAGTTCTTC
TRBD2 TRBJ2-7 TRBV27 many CASSLWSSGRASMDEQYF TGTGCCAGCAGTTTATGGTCTAGCGGGAGGGCCTCCATGGACGAGCAGTACTTC
NA TRBJ2-7 TRBV5-1 many CASSGGLGSYEQYF TGCGCCAGCAGCGGGGGACTCGGATCCTACGAGCAGTACTTC
NA TRBJ1-1 TRBV6-5 few CASSFTSGVNTEAFF TGTGCCAGCAGTTTCACTTCAGGGGTTAACACTGAAGCTTTCTTT
TRBD1 TRBJ2-7 TRBV10-1 many CASSDYGTGSYEQYF TGCGCCAGCAGTGATTACGGGACAGGGTCCTACGAGCAGTACTTC
NA TRBJ2-7 TRBV6-2/TRBV6-3 few CASSYPYEIGGGEQYF TGTGCCAGCAGTTACCCATACGAAATAGGGGGAGGTGAGCAGTACTTC
NA TRBJ2-3 TRBV10-3 NA CAISESTADTQYF TGTGCCATCAGTGAGTCGACGGCAGATACGCAGTATTTT
NA TRBJ2-7 TRBV5-4 NA CASSFGLAESYEQYF TGTGCCAGCAGCTTCGGGCTAGCAGAATCCTACGAGCAGTACTTC
TRBD2 TRBJ2-1 TRBV10-3 NA CAIRTSGAYNEQFF TGTGCCATCAGGACTAGCGGAGCCTACAATGAGCAGTTCTTC
NA TRBJ1-2 TRBV7-6 NA CASSAGRIDGYTF TGTGCCAGCAGCGCAGGACGGATTGATGGCTACACCTTC
NA TRBJ2-1 TRBV18 NA CASSRDPRGSSYNEQFF TGTGCCAGCTCACGGGACCCCCGGGGGAGCTCCTACAATGAGCAGTTCTTC
TRBD1 TRBJ2-3 TRBV2 many CASSVSQGVGTDTQYF TGTGCCAGCAGTGTTAGTCAGGGGGTCGGTACAGATACGCAGTATTTT
TRBD2 TRBJ2-7 TRBV7-8 NA CASSFLTSGSPEQYF TGTGCCAGCAGCTTTTTGACTAGCGGGAGTCCCGAGCAGTACTTC
NA TRBJ2-5 TRBV7-3 few CASSQGQSETQYF TGTGCCAGCAGCCAAGGACAGTCGGAGACCCAGTACTTC
TRBD1 TRBJ1-5 TRBV6-5 NA CASSSSTGGTQPQHF TGTGCCAGCAGTTCCTCGACAGGGGGGACTCAGCCCCAGCATTTT
NA TRBJ1-2 TRBV12-3/TRBV12-4 few CASTRVGEYGYTF TGTGCCAGCACGCGGGTAGGGGAGTATGGCTACACCTTC
NA TRBJ1-5 TRBV6-5 many CASSYSPLIWGANQPQHF TGTGCCAGCAGTTACTCACCCCTCATTTGGGGAGCCAATCAGCCCCAGCATTTT
NA TRBJ1-2 TRBV5-6 NA CASSPYSMGQAYGYTF TGTGCCAGCAGCCCCTACTCAATGGGACAAGCCTATGGCTACACCTTC
TRBD1 TRBJ2-7 TRBV2 many CASQVGTGSYEQYF TGTGCCAGCCAGGTGGGGACAGGATCCTACGAGCAGTACTTC
NA TRBJ1-2 TRBV19 NA CATIRQEGYGYTF TGTGCCACGATAAGACAGGAAGGCTATGGCTACACCTTC
TRBD2 TRBJ2-7 TRBV11-2 many CASSSGWTSGPNEQYF TGTGCCAGCAGCTCAGGGTGGACTAGCGGGCCCAACGAGCAGTACTTC
NA TRBJ2-7 TRBV5-1 NA CASSPLEVNEQYF TGCGCCAGCAGCCCGCTGGAAGTTAACGAGCAGTACTTC
NA TRBJ2-7 TRBV2 many CASSELQAYEQYF TGTGCCAGCAGTGAATTGCAAGCCTACGAGCAGTACTTC
NA TRBJ2-5 TRBV30 many CAWSPGAVATETQYF TGTGCCTGGAGTCCGGGTGCAGTAGCCACGGAGACCCAGTACTTC
NA TRBJ2-7 TRBV30 many CACLHRDTSYEQYF TGTGCCTGTCTCCACCGGGACACCTCCTACGAGCAGTACTTC
TRBD2 TRBJ2-1 TRBV12-3/TRBV12-4 many CASTLMGLANNNEQFF TGTGCCAGCACCCTTATGGGACTAGCGAATAACAATGAGCAGTTCTTC
NA TRBJ2-5 TRBV14 NA CASSQGTISQETQYF TGTGCCAGCAGCCAAGGGACTATATCTCAAGAGACCCAGTACTTC
TRBD1 TRBJ1-1 TRBV6-1 NA CASEGQGSAFF TGTGCCAGCGAAGGACAGGGTTCGGCTTTCTTT
TRBD2 TRBJ2-1 TRBV5-1 many CASSPGGGRGGEQFF TGCGCCAGCAGCCCCGGAGGCGGGAGAGGAGGGGAGCAGTTCTTC
TRBD1 TRBJ1-5 TRBV5-6 NA CASSSTGGYQPQHF TGTGCCAGCAGCAGTACAGGGGGCTATCAGCCCCAGCATTTT
NA TRBJ1-5 TRBV7-6 many CASSPITAGQPQHF TGTGCCAGCAGCCCCATCACCGCCGGGCAGCCCCAGCATTTT
NA TRBJ2-1 TRBV5-1 many CASSPGGTYNEQFF TGCGCCAGCAGCCCTGGGGGGACCTACAATGAGCAGTTCTTC
TRBD1 TRBJ1-5 TRBV19 NA CASSSDRAGTSAQHF TGTGCCAGTAGTTCCGACAGGGCGGGGACCTCTGCCCAGCATTTT